The rows below give T cell receptor beta chains drawn from one sample of a study of CD8 T cells in Susac syndrome. MiXCR, run by TCRdb on the immunoSEQ multiplex PCR reads, gives a single entry per CDR3 protein. The sample lists about 120,000 distinct CDR3 sequences, 94% occurring once. The specimen sequenced was CD4+ T cells from PBMCs. These receptors were taken from a human donor in good health. Both conserved end residues are part of each CDR3. The D gene is left open where the match is weak. The size of a clone is reported for some rows only, either as once, few or many, or as a class for expanded clones.

d_call,clone_size,v_call,j_call,cdr3_nt,cdr3_aa
-,-,TRBV29-1,TRBJ2-5,TGCAGCGTTCCGGCGGGTCTCCAAGAGACCCAGTACTTC,CSVPAGLQETQYF
-,-,TRBV19,TRBJ1-5,TGTGCCAGTAGTATCAGCCCCAGGAGCAATCAGCCCCAGCATTTT,CASSISPRSNQPQHF
-,-,TRBV2,TRBJ1-1,TGTGCCAGCAGTGAAGCGTTGGGGCTTTCTGAAGCTTTCTTT,CASSEALGLSEAFF
-,-,TRBV7-9,TRBJ1-5,TGTGCCAGCAGCTTAGTATCCCCGTCGGGCAATCAGCCCCAGCATTTT,CASSLVSPSGNQPQHF
-,few,TRBV11-1,TRBJ2-5,TGTGCCAGCAGCACCAACAGGGGAGGAAAGTACTTC,CASSTNRGGKYF
TRBD1,-,TRBV3-1,TRBJ2-7,TGTGCCAGCAGCCGGATCTCAGGACAGGGGGCCTACGAGCAGTACTTC,CASSRISGQGAYEQYF
-,-,TRBV6-2/TRBV6-3,TRBJ2-2,TGTGCCAGCAGTTATGGAGGTTGGGACACCGGGGAGCTGTTTTTT,CASSYGGWDTGELFF
TRBD2,-,TRBV15,TRBJ2-1,TGTGCCACCAGCGGGAGACTAGCGGAGTACAATGAGCAGTTCTTC,CATSGRLAEYNEQFF
-,-,TRBV15,TRBJ1-2,TGTGCCACCAGCCCTCCAGGGGCCTATGGCTACACCTTC,CATSPPGAYGYTF
-,-,TRBV7-2,TRBJ1-3,TGTGCCAGCAGCCCTCGATCCTTACGGGGTTACTCTGGAAACACCATATATTTT,CASSPRSLRGYSGNTIYF
TRBD1,-,TRBV29-1,TRBJ1-1,TGCAGCGTCCAGACCGGGACAGAAACTGAAGCTTTCTTT,CSVQTGTETEAFF
-,-,TRBV7-2,TRBJ1-1,TGTGCCAGCAGCTTAGCAGCGGCGGGCACTGAAGCTTTCTTT,CASSLAAAGTEAFF
-,-,TRBV6-5,TRBJ2-7,TGTGCCAGCAGTTACTCGAGTGGAGCTACCTACGAGCAGTACTTC,CASSYSSGATYEQYF
-,-,TRBV10-1,TRBJ2-7,TGCGCCAGCAGTGCCAATACAGGAGCCGAGCAGTACTTC,CASSANTGAEQYF
-,-,TRBV19,TRBJ1-1,TGTGCCAGTAGTATTCGTGCCGATCGAGGTGAAGCTTTCTTT,CASSIRADRGEAFF
TRBD2,-,TRBV12-3/TRBV12-4,TRBJ2-2,TGTGCCAGCAGACCTCTAGCGGGGGGGAACACCGGGGAGCTGTTTTTT,CASRPLAGGNTGELFF
-,-,TRBV6-2/TRBV6-3,TRBJ2-7,TGTGCCAGCAGTTACAGGGGGTCCTACGAGCAGTACTTC,CASSYRGSYEQYF
-,-,TRBV29-1,TRBJ2-2,TGCAGCGTTGGTCGAGAACCCGGGGCCGGGGAGCTGTTTTTT,CSVGREPGAGELFF
-,-,TRBV30,TRBJ2-7,TGTGCCTGGGGGACTGGATACTACGAGCAGTACTTC,CAWGTGYYEQYF
-,-,TRBV7-2,TRBJ2-7,TGTGCCAGCAGCTTAGGGCCAGGGGTGTTCAACGAGCAGTACTTC,CASSLGPGVFNEQYF
-,-,TRBV7-9,TRBJ2-7,TGTGCCAGCAGCTTAGGGACAGCGTACGAGCAGTACTTC,CASSLGTAYEQYF
TRBD2,-,TRBV5-1,TRBJ2-3,TGCGCCAGCAGCTCAGCCCTAGCGGAGCTCACAGATACGCAGTATTTT,CASSSALAELTDTQYF
-,once,TRBV6-5,TRBJ1-5,TGTGCCAGCAGTTACGGGGGGGTGAATCAGCCCCAGCATTTT,CASSYGGVNQPQHF
-,-,TRBV4-2,TRBJ2-7,TGTGCCAGCAGCCAAGATACCCAAATCTACGAGCAGTACTTC,CASSQDTQIYEQYF
-,-,TRBV5-1,TRBJ2-5,TGCGCCAGCAGCTTGCTGGGCAGGGGGGAACAAGAGACCCAGTACTTC,CASSLLGRGEQETQYF
-,-,TRBV30,TRBJ1-5,TGTGCCTGGAGTGGTAGCAATCAGCCCCAGCATTTT,CAWSGSNQPQHF
-,-,TRBV7-9,TRBJ2-1,TGTGCCAGCAGCTTAGCGAATCTGGGCCATGAGCAGTTCTTC,CASSLANLGHEQFF
-,-,TRBV4-3,TRBJ2-7,TGCGCCAGCAGCCAAGATCTAGGGCAGGCCTACGAGCAGTACTTC,CASSQDLGQAYEQYF
TRBD1,-,TRBV30,TRBJ1-6,TGTGCCTGGAGTGTGACAGGGGGGAATTCACCCCTCCACTTT,CAWSVTGGNSPLHF
-,-,TRBV11-2,TRBJ2-5,TGTGCCAGCAGCCTCAGCCTACTAGTGATGGAGACCCAGTACTTC,CASSLSLLVMETQYF
-,-,TRBV20-1,TRBJ2-4,TGCAGTGCTAGAGCCTCAGGTCTTTACGGCGGTCAGTACTTC,CSARASGLYGGQYF
-,-,TRBV5-6,TRBJ1-3,TGTGCCAGCTACAGGGAAGACGGAAACACCATATATTTT,CASYREDGNTIYF
TRBD1,few,TRBV6-1,TRBJ2-7,TGTGCCAGCAGTGCAGGGGGCGGCTACGAGCAGTACTTC,CASSAGGGYEQYF
-,-,TRBV5-1,TRBJ2-5,TGCGCCAGCAGCTTGTATTCCCCCCCAGAGACCCAGTACTTC,CASSLYSPPETQYF
TRBD1,once,TRBV20-1,TRBJ1-2,TGCAGTACGACAGGGGGGGATGGCTACACCTTC,CSTTGGDGYTF
-,-,TRBV20-1,TRBJ2-3,TGCAGTGCTAGAGTAGGGAACCTGGGCACAGATACGCAGTATTTT,CSARVGNLGTDTQYF
TRBD1,once,TRBV18,TRBJ2-3,TGTGCCAGCTCACCGGGACAGGGGGCCTCAGATACGCAGTATTTT,CASSPGQGASDTQYF
TRBD1,-,TRBV15,TRBJ2-5,TGTGCCACCAGCAGAATCCGACAGGGTTCAGAGACCCAGTACTTC,CATSRIRQGSETQYF
-,-,TRBV19,TRBJ1-5,TGTGCCAGTAGTATCGGGGACGGTACCACCCAGCCCCAGCATTTT,CASSIGDGTTQPQHF
-,-,TRBV5-1,TRBJ2-3,TGCGCCAGCAGCTCGCGAAGCCGGACAGATACGCAGTATTTT,CASSSRSRTDTQYF
TRBD1,-,TRBV4-1,TRBJ2-1,TGCGCCAGCAGTCGGGACAGGGATCGGAATGAGCAGTTCTTC,CASSRDRDRNEQFF